These T cell receptor beta chains were read from a single sample in a study of T cell responses to AZD1222 COVID-19 vaccine. Sequencing was performed with immunoSEQ multiplex PCR; in TCRdb, only in-frame clones are kept and a portion is missing. The sample lists some 190,000 clones, 85% to 95% occurring once. This specimen was peripheral blood, taken 28 days after the second AZD1222 dose. The receptors were gathered from an adult who received the AZD1222 COVID-19 vaccine. Both conserved end residues are part of each CDR3. A D gene is named only where the DNA matches it firmly. Clone size appears in some rows only: once, few, many, or a class for an expanded clone.

NA	NA	TRBJ1-6	15	TRBV9	CASNRGGDYNSPLHF	TGTGCCAGTAATCGGGGGGGAGACTATAATTCACCCCTCCACTTT
NA	TRBD1	TRBJ1-2	13	TRBV29-1	CSVDFGQGGGYTF	TGCAGCGTTGACTTCGGACAGGGCGGGGGCTACACCTTC
NA	NA	TRBJ2-7	15	TRBV28	CASSSTGMGAGEQYF	TGTGCCAGCAGTTCTACCGGAATGGGGGCGGGCGAGCAGTACTTC
NA	NA	TRBJ2-1	16	TRBV27	CASSLSSSGRANEQFF	TGTGCCAGCAGTTTATCATCGAGTGGGCGGGCCAATGAGCAGTTCTTC
NA	TRBD1	TRBJ2-2	14	TRBV5-1	CASSWTGNTGELFF	TGCGCCAGCAGCTGGACAGGGAACACCGGGGAGCTGTTTTTT
NA	NA	TRBJ2-5	15	TRBV5-1	CASSLGGGSQETQYF	TGCGCCAGCAGCTTGGGTGGGGGCTCCCAAGAGACCCAGTACTTC
NA	NA	TRBJ1-3	16	TRBV12-2	CASRLAKGGSGNTIYF	TGTGCAAGTCGCTTAGCGAAGGGGGGCTCTGGAAACACCATATATTTT
few	NA	TRBJ2-2	15	TRBV7-3	CASSSPDRPTGELFF	TGTGCCAGCAGCTCCCCCGACAGGCCCACCGGGGAGCTGTTTTTT
few	TRBD2	TRBJ2-2	15	TRBV18	CASSPGSGDTGELFF	TGTGCCAGCTCACCAGGCAGCGGGGACACCGGGGAGCTGTTTTTT
NA	TRBD1	TRBJ1-2	15	TRBV27	CASSSPGQGIYGYTF	TGTGCCAGCAGTTCTCCGGGACAGGGGATCTATGGCTACACCTTC
NA	NA	TRBJ2-2	14	TRBV29-1	CSVGQSANTGELFF	TGCAGCGTTGGACAAAGTGCTAACACCGGGGAGCTGTTTTTT
NA	NA	TRBJ1-2	14	TRBV5-1	CASRSSGNNYGYTF	TGCGCCAGCAGATCAAGCGGGAACAACTATGGCTACACCTTC
NA	NA	TRBJ1-1	18	TRBV9	CASSVGGAASTLNTEAFF	TGTGCCAGCAGCGTAGGGGGGGCTGCTTCAACTCTGAACACTGAAGCTTTCTTT
NA	TRBD1	TRBJ1-1	14	TRBV7-3	CASSSGQGDTEAFF	TGTGCCAGCAGCTCTGGACAGGGGGACACTGAAGCTTTCTTT
NA	TRBD1	TRBJ1-6	16	TRBV2	CASSAGTGDYNSPLHF	TGTGCCAGCAGTGCCGGGACAGGGGACTATAATTCACCCCTCCACTTT
NA	NA	TRBJ2-7	17	TRBV13	CASSLGPIAGGSYEQYF	TGTGCCAGCAGCTTAGGCCCGATAGCAGGGGGGTCCTACGAGCAGTACTTC
NA	NA	TRBJ2-1	17	TRBV4-1	CASSQGGARGFRNEQFF	TGCGCCAGCAGCCAAGGGGGGGCCAGAGGGTTTAGAAATGAGCAGTTCTTC
NA	TRBD2	TRBJ2-1	14	TRBV27	CASSFGLAGVDQFF	TGTGCCAGCAGTTTTGGACTAGCGGGAGTGGATCAGTTCTTC
NA	NA	TRBJ2-5	14	TRBV9	CASSVGMAEETQYF	TGTGCCAGCAGCGTGGGGATGGCAGAAGAGACCCAGTACTTC
NA	NA	TRBJ1-2	13	TRBV9	CASSVLRGYGYTF	TGTGCCAGCAGCGTTTTACGGGGCTATGGCTACACCTTC
NA	NA	TRBJ1-2	11	TRBV5-5	CASSSADGYTF	TGTGCCAGCAGCTCGGCAGATGGCTACACCTTC
NA	TRBD1	TRBJ2-1	16	TRBV24-1	CATSDVWTGADNEQFF	TGTGCCACCAGTGATGTATGGACAGGGGCGGACAATGAGCAGTTCTTC
NA	TRBD1	TRBJ1-4	15	TRBV7-9	CASRRQGATNEKLFF	TGTGCCAGCCGCCGGCAGGGGGCAACTAATGAAAAACTGTTTTTT
NA	TRBD1	TRBJ1-5	14	TRBV7-2	CASSQDRTNQPQHF	TGTGCCAGCAGCCAGGACAGGACAAATCAGCCCCAGCATTTT
NA	NA	TRBJ2-1	13	TRBV4-1	CASSQVVGGEQFF	TGCGCCAGCAGCCAGGTGGTAGGCGGTGAGCAGTTCTTC
NA	NA	TRBJ1-2	15	TRBV7-2	CASSSGRISNYGYTF	TGTGCCAGCAGCTCCGGACGTATATCTAACTATGGCTACACCTTC
NA	NA	TRBJ1-5	15	TRBV27	CASSSSITSNQPQHF	TGTGCCAGCAGTTCCTCAATTACTAGCAATCAGCCCCAGCATTTT
NA	NA	TRBJ2-3	12	TRBV5-8	CASSPASDTQYF	TGTGCCAGCAGCCCGGCGTCAGATACGCAGTATTTT
NA	NA	TRBJ1-6	17	TRBV2	CASSERGPLVGRSPLHF	TGTGCCAGCAGTGAAAGGGGTCCCCTGGTGGGAAGGTCACCCCTCCACTTT
NA	NA	TRBJ2-6	16	TRBV20-1	CSASGGSYKGANVLTF	TGCAGTGCTAGTGGCGGGTCTTATAAGGGAGCCAACGTCCTGACTTTC
NA	TRBD1	TRBJ1-6	15	TRBV19	CASSKRTGENSPLHF	TGTGCCAGTAGTAAAAGGACAGGGGAGAATTCACCCCTCCACTTT
NA	TRBD1	TRBJ2-3	13	TRBV5-1	CASRGQGQDTQYF	TGCGCCAGCAGGGGACAGGGGCAAGATACGCAGTATTTT
NA	NA	TRBJ1-3	12	TRBV30	CAWSRSGNTIYF	TGTGCCTGGAGCCGCTCTGGAAACACCATATATTTT
once	NA	TRBJ1-1	13	TRBV7-9	CASSEQVGTEAFF	TGTGCCAGCAGCGAACAGGTTGGGACTGAAGCTTTCTTT
NA	NA	TRBJ2-1	14	TRBV19	CASTGLANNNEQFF	TGTGCCAGTACCGGGCTAGCAAACAACAATGAGCAGTTCTTC
NA	TRBD2	TRBJ2-3	14	TRBV7-2	CASSWTSGGDTQYF	TGTGCCAGCAGCTGGACTAGCGGGGGGGATACGCAGTATTTT
once	NA	TRBJ2-3	14	TRBV4-3	CASSQVEENMAQYF	TGCGCCAGCAGCCAAGTAGAGGAGAACATGGCGCAGTATTTT
NA	NA	TRBJ2-6	17	TRBV14	CASSPPRGAAGANVLTF	TGTGCCAGCAGCCCCCCCCGGGGCGCGGCTGGGGCCAACGTCCTGACTTTC
NA	NA	TRBJ2-3	14	TRBV27	CASSVADRRNTQYF	TGTGCCAGCAGTGTCGCGGACAGACGAAATACGCAGTATTTT
NA	NA	TRBJ2-2	13	TRBV6-5	CASRRPGTGELFF	TGTGCCAGCAGACGCCCTGGGACGGGGGAGCTGTTTTTT
NA	NA	TRBJ2-5	15	TRBV25-1	CASSATTGTGETQYF	TGTGCCAGCAGTGCCACGACAGGGACTGGGGAGACCCAGTACTTC
NA	NA	TRBJ1-2	17	TRBV19	CASATGTQEGTNYGYTF	TGTGCCAGTGCTACCGGGACCCAGGAGGGGACTAACTATGGCTACACCTTC
NA	NA	TRBJ1-2	13	TRBV30	CAWTGGPGYGYTF	TGTGCCTGGACCGGGGGGCCGGGCTATGGCTACACCTTC
NA	NA	TRBJ2-2	15	TRBV2	CASNPGTRHTGELFF	TGTGCCAGCAACCCCGGTACTAGGCACACCGGGGAGCTGTTTTTT
NA	NA	TRBJ2-7	15	TRBV15	CATSRDWGLSYEQYF	TGTGCCACCAGCAGAGATTGGGGACTCTCCTACGAGCAGTACTTC
NA	TRBD2	TRBJ2-5	14	TRBV2	CASNLWGGQETQYF	TGTGCCAGCAATTTATGGGGGGGCCAAGAGACCCAGTACTTC
NA	TRBD1	TRBJ2-2	14	TRBV24-1	CATSETGGSGELFF	TGTGCCACCAGTGAGACAGGGGGATCCGGGGAGCTGTTTTTT
NA	NA	TRBJ1-6	17	TRBV5-1	CASSLVLRGSYNSPLHF	TGCGCCAGCAGCTTGGTCCTACGAGGCTCCTATAATTCACCCCTCCACTTT
NA	NA	TRBJ1-1	15	TRBV18	CASSPLRAQNTEAFF	TGTGCCAGCTCACCCCTCCGGGCCCAGAACACTGAAGCTTTCTTT
NA	NA	TRBJ2-1	15	TRBV4-2	CASSQRRDSYNEQFF	TGTGCCAGCAGCCAGAGGAGGGACTCCTACAATGAGCAGTTCTTC
once	NA	TRBJ2-5	16	TRBV21-1	CASSKLSRSKQETQYF	TGTGCCAGCAGCAAATTAAGTCGGAGTAAACAAGAGACCCAGTACTTC
once	TRBD1	TRBJ1-5	15	TRBV7-2	CASSFGGGSNQPQHF	TGTGCCAGCAGCTTTGGAGGGGGCAGCAATCAGCCCCAGCATTTT
once	TRBD2	TRBJ2-7	13	TRBV10-3	CAIGEGPTYEQYF	TGTGCCATCGGGGAGGGACCTACCTACGAGCAGTACTTC
NA	NA	TRBJ1-5	13	TRBV12-3/TRBV12-4	CASTLAAAQPQHF	TGTGCCAGCACCTTGGCGGCGGCTCAGCCCCAGCATTTT
NA	NA	TRBJ1-3	16	TRBV18	CASSPQDRLIGNTIYF	TGTGCCAGCTCACCACAGGACAGACTTATTGGAAACACCATATATTTT
NA	NA	TRBJ1-2	11	TRBV6-6	CASNKGSGYTF	TGTGCCAGCAATAAGGGGTCTGGCTACACCTTC
NA	NA	TRBJ2-1	16	TRBV11-3	CASSLDSSSPHGEQFF	TGTGCCAGCAGCTTAGATTCTTCTTCGCCACACGGTGAGCAGTTCTTC